This is a list of T cell receptor beta chains from one sample in a study of blood T cell repertoires in COVID-19. Clones were sequenced by immunoSEQ multiplex PCR, and TCRdb holds only the in-frame ones, with some missing. The sample yields fewer than 250,000 clones, around 82% seen once. The sequencing sample was made of PBMCs or T cells enriched from blood (not recorded which). The receptors shown here come from a woman between 40 and 50 years old who had been exposed to COVID-19. CDR3s include the opening cysteine and the closing phenylalanine or tryptophan. D genes are given only for firm matches. For some rows the clone size is stated as once, few or many, or as a class when expanded; others skip it.

j_call | v_call | d_call | clone_size | cdr3_aa | cdr3_nt
TRBJ2-1 | TRBV5-5 | - | - | CASSLEGPGRISNEQFF | TGTGCCAGCAGCTTGGAGGGGCCAGGGCGGATTAGCAATGAGCAGTTCTTC
TRBJ2-1 | TRBV3-1/TRBV3-2 | - | - | CASSPQSSSTNEQFF | TGTGCCAGCAGCCCACAGTCCTCTTCAACCAATGAGCAGTTCTTC
TRBJ2-7 | TRBV10-1 | - | - | CASGGTGEEQYF | TGCGCCAGCGGCGGGACTGGGGAAGAGCAGTACTTC
TRBJ2-5 | TRBV4-2 | - | many | CASSQGRSQETQYF | TGTGCCAGCAGCCAAGGTCGGTCTCAAGAGACCCAGTACTTC
TRBJ2-5 | TRBV5-1 | TRBD1 | once | CASSRTGKDEETQYF | TGCGCCAGCAGCAGGACAGGGAAGGATGAGGAGACCCAGTACTTC
TRBJ2-3 | TRBV20-1 | TRBD1 | once | CSASSLQGTDTQYF | TGCAGTGCTAGTTCGTTACAGGGGACAGATACGCAGTATTTT
TRBJ1-6 | TRBV6-5 | TRBD1 | - | CASATGTYNSPLHF | TGTGCCAGCGCGACAGGGACATATAATTCACCCCTCCACTTT
TRBJ2-3 | TRBV7-2 | TRBD2 | - | CASSVNSGGATDTQYF | TGTGCCAGCAGCGTAAATAGCGGGGGGGCCACAGATACGCAGTATTTT
TRBJ2-5 | TRBV3-1/TRBV3-2 | TRBD1 | once | CASSQDYPTGSETQYF | TGTGCCAGCAGCCAAGACTACCCGACAGGGTCGGAGACCCAGTACTTC
TRBJ1-2 | TRBV7-2 | TRBD1 | - | CASSWDRLGNYGYTF | TGTGCCAGCAGCTGGGACAGGCTTGGTAACTATGGCTACACCTTC
TRBJ1-1 | TRBV20-1 | - | - | CSASSTGTEAFF | TGCAGTGCTAGTTCGACGGGGACTGAAGCTTTCTTT
TRBJ2-7 | TRBV12-3/TRBV12-4 | - | - | CASSRQLQPEQYF | TGTGCCAGCAGTAGACAGCTCCAGCCCGAGCAGTACTTC
TRBJ1-4 | TRBV30 | - | - | CAWSVLREKLFF | TGTGCCTGGAGTGTTCTTCGTGAAAAACTGTTTTTT
TRBJ1-2 | TRBV9 | - | - | CASSVREGDYGYTF | TGTGCCAGCAGCGTCAGGGAGGGCGACTATGGCTACACCTTC
TRBJ2-5 | TRBV5-1 | TRBD2 | - | CASSVGTSGSQETQYF | TGCGCCAGCAGCGTAGGGACTAGCGGGTCGCAAGAGACCCAGTACTTC
TRBJ1-4 | TRBV19 | TRBD1 | - | CASSRGTGDEKLFF | TGTGCCAGTAGTCGGGGGACAGGGGATGAAAAACTGTTTTTT
TRBJ2-5 | TRBV2 | - | - | CASSENEGRGGETQYF | TGTGCCAGCAGTGAAAATGAGGGCAGGGGCGGAGAGACCCAGTACTTC
TRBJ2-3 | TRBV10-3 | - | - | CAINRDFRGRHDTQYF | TGTGCCATCAACCGAGATTTCAGGGGCAGACATGATACGCAGTATTTT
TRBJ2-3 | TRBV6-5 | - | - | CASSFGLPSPTQYF | TGTGCCAGCAGTTTTGGACTCCCGAGCCCTACGCAGTATTTT
TRBJ2-3 | TRBV6-5 | TRBD1 | - | CASRDRGPDTQYF | TGTGCCAGCCGGGACAGGGGGCCAGATACGCAGTATTTT
TRBJ1-1 | TRBV18 | - | - | CASSPQSGHKNTEAFF | TGTGCCAGCTCACCCCAATCTGGGCACAAGAACACTGAAGCTTTCTTT
TRBJ1-1 | TRBV29-1 | TRBD1 | - | CSVTYLGQKNTEAFF | TGCAGCGTTACTTACCTGGGACAGAAGAACACTGAAGCTTTCTTT
TRBJ2-1 | TRBV29-1 | TRBD2 | - | CSASNVGGAYNEQFF | TGCAGCGCCTCAAATGTGGGGGGGGCCTACAATGAGCAGTTCTTC
TRBJ1-1 | TRBV28 | - | - | CASSLLGAGRTEAFF | TGTGCCAGCAGTTTGCTGGGCGCGGGTAGAACTGAAGCTTTCTTT
TRBJ1-5 | TRBV4-2 | - | - | CASSQEAGAGNQPQHF | TGTGCCAGCAGCCAAGAAGCGGGGGCTGGCAATCAGCCCCAGCATTTT
TRBJ2-7 | TRBV4-1 | TRBD1 | - | CASSQGTGLSYEQYF | TGCGCCAGCAGCCAAGGGACAGGCTTATCCTACGAGCAGTACTTC
TRBJ2-7 | TRBV15 | TRBD1 | - | CATSRGQQSYEQYF | TGTGCCACCAGCAGGGGACAGCAGTCCTACGAGCAGTACTTC
TRBJ1-4 | TRBV9 | - | - | CASSPSGGTWATNEKLFF | TGTGCCAGCAGCCCAAGTGGCGGGACTTGGGCAACTAATGAAAAACTGTTTTTT
TRBJ1-5 | TRBV5-8 | - | - | CASRPRVMRDQPQHF | TGTGCCAGCAGACCCAGGGTTATGCGGGACCAGCCCCAGCATTTT
TRBJ2-4 | TRBV28 | - | few | CASSGLNLAKNIQYF | TGTGCCAGCAGTGGACTAAACTTAGCCAAAAACATTCAGTACTTC
TRBJ2-2 | TRBV9 | - | - | CASSVGGAFGELFF | TGTGCCAGCAGCGTCGGTGGGGCCTTCGGGGAGCTGTTTTTT
TRBJ2-1 | TRBV5-4 | TRBD2 | once | CASSSGLAGEREQFF | TGTGCCAGCAGCTCGGGACTAGCGGGGGAGCGAGAGCAGTTCTTC
TRBJ1-3 | TRBV7-2 | - | - | CATAGEATISGNTIYF | TGTGCCACAGCGGGGGAGGCGACCATCTCTGGAAACACCATATATTTT
TRBJ2-7 | TRBV28 | - | - | CASSLRQERSHF | TGTGCCAGCAGCCTTAGACAGGAGAGGTCCCACTTC
TRBJ2-3 | TRBV5-1 | - | - | CASSFNGGPDTQYF | TGCGCCAGCAGCTTTAACGGGGGGCCAGATACGCAGTATTTT
TRBJ1-1 | TRBV3-1/TRBV3-2 | TRBD1 | - | CASSQDLLGTETEAFF | TGTGCCAGCAGCCAAGATCTATTAGGGACAGAAACTGAAGCTTTCTTT
TRBJ1-1 | TRBV7-3 | - | - | CASSAYRNTEAFF | TGTGCCAGCAGCGCCTACAGGAACACTGAAGCTTTCTTT
TRBJ1-4 | TRBV5-1 | - | - | CASSSGGSGANEKLFF | TGCGCCAGCAGCTCGGGGGGCTCTGGGGCTAATGAAAAACTGTTTTTT
TRBJ2-2 | TRBV6-5 | TRBD2 | - | CASRSGASGQGELFF | TGTGCCAGCAGGAGTGGGGCTAGCGGCCAAGGGGAGCTGTTTTTT
TRBJ2-7 | TRBV19 | - | few | CATKVSIGGSYEQYF | TGTGCCACTAAGGTGTCTATCGGGGGATCCTACGAGCAGTACTTC
TRBJ2-3 | TRBV19 | - | - | CASSHWAVEPHHTQYF | TGTGCCAGTAGTCACTGGGCCGTCGAACCACACCATACGCAGTATTTT
TRBJ1-1 | TRBV5-4 | - | - | CASGWTRGMGEAFF | TGTGCCAGCGGGTGGACAAGGGGCATGGGTGAAGCTTTCTTT
TRBJ2-7 | TRBV27 | - | - | CASSLSQGYEQYF | TGTGCCAGCAGTTTATCCCAGGGCTACGAGCAGTACTTC
TRBJ2-7 | TRBV9 | TRBD2 | - | CASSVEAGPGEQYF | TGTGCCAGCAGCGTAGAAGCGGGGCCTGGCGAGCAGTACTTC
TRBJ2-1 | TRBV9 | - | - | CASSSGSGRINNEQFF | TGTGCCAGCAGCTCAGGAAGCGGCCGGATCAACAATGAGCAGTTCTTC
TRBJ1-1 | TRBV29-1 | - | - | CSVQSPRGMNTEAFF | TGCAGCGTCCAATCCCCCCGGGGTATGAACACTGAAGCTTTCTTT
TRBJ1-1 | TRBV11-2 | - | - | CASSLDQGRAGRIPF | TGTGCCAGCAGCTTAGATCAGGGCAGGGCTGGTCGCATCCCATTT
TRBJ2-7 | TRBV2 | TRBD2 | - | CASSSSGGNYEQYF | TGTGCCAGCAGTTCTAGCGGGGGGAATTACGAGCAGTACTTC
TRBJ2-3 | TRBV6-2/TRBV6-3 | - | - | CASSTGRDTQYF | TGTGCCAGCAGTACAGGCCGAGATACGCAGTATTTT
TRBJ2-5 | TRBV9 | - | - | CASSVGPGETQYF | TGTGCCAGCAGCGTAGGGCCGGGAGAGACCCAGTACTTC
TRBJ1-5 | TRBV5-5 | - | - | CASSLVAGQPQHF | TGTGCCAGCAGCTTGGTGGCGGGCCAGCCCCAGCATTTT
TRBJ2-1 | TRBV11-1 | TRBD2 | once | CASRLAGGPNEQFF | TGTGCCAGCAGACTAGCGGGGGGGCCGAATGAGCAGTTCTTC
TRBJ1-5 | TRBV18 | TRBD1 | - | CASSPPGQGNQPQHF | TGTGCCAGCTCACCGCCGGGACAGGGTAATCAGCCCCAGCATTTT
TRBJ1-3 | TRBV18 | - | - | CASSPGGGNTIYF | TGTGCCAGCTCACCCGGGGGTGGAAACACCATATATTTT
TRBJ2-7 | TRBV5-4 | - | - | CASSPTGPRSSYEQYF | TGTGCCAGCAGCCCTACAGGGCCACGTTCCTCCTACGAGCAGTACTTC
TRBJ1-2 | TRBV2 | - | - | CASRRAAPTYGYTF | TGTGCCAGCAGGCGAGCGGCCCCAACCTATGGCTACACCTTC
TRBJ1-1 | TRBV3-1/TRBV3-2 | - | few | CASSQDPNLNTEAFF | TGTGCCAGCAGCCAAGATCCGAACTTGAACACTGAAGCTTTCTTT
TRBJ2-1 | TRBV7-3 | - | - | CASSLSPGGRNEQFF | TGTGCCAGCAGCCTTTCCCCGGGGGGCCGGAATGAGCAGTTCTTC